The rows below give T cell receptor beta chains drawn from one sample of a study of vaccination and CD4 T cells after COVID-19. These TCRs' antigens remain unknown. Via MiXCR, TCRdb re-called the PCR reads, giving one row per CDR3 protein. The sample contains 6,500 or so distinct CDR3 sequences, around half of which appear only once. Sequencing input: CD4+ T cells from blood, cultured in vitro. These TCRs come from a human donor in good health. The CDR3 runs from the conserved cysteine through the conserved F or W. Each record gives: D gene, clone size, V gene, J gene, CDR3 protein, CDR3 DNA. D genes are given only for firm matches. Part of the rows lack a size; the others show once, few, many or a class for expanded clones.

-,-,TRBV7-6,TRBJ2-3,CASSLDSSTDTQYF,TGTGCCAGCAGCTTAGATTCCAGCACAGATACGCAGTATTTT
-,-,TRBV7-6,TRBJ1-5,CASSLLWAAYSNQPQHF,TGTGCCAGCAGCTTATTGTGGGCAGCCTATAGCAATCAGCCCCAGCATTTT
TRBD1,-,TRBV6-2/TRBV6-3,TRBJ1-3,CASSSNRGRGNTIYF,TGTGCCAGCAGTTCCAACAGGGGGCGGGGAAACACCATATATTTT
-,few,TRBV7-2,TRBJ2-2,CASSLGGTDTGELFF,TGTGCCAGCAGCTTAGGTGGGACTGACACCGGGGAGCTGTTTTTT
TRBD1,-,TRBV6-5,TRBJ1-6,CASSYSQGAGSPLHF,TGTGCCAGCAGTTACTCACAGGGGGCAGGTTCACCCCTCCACTTT
-,-,TRBV6-1,TRBJ1-1,CASIKIQPLNTEAFF,TGTGCCAGCATCAAAATACAGCCTTTGAACACTGAAGCTTTCTTT
-,few,TRBV4-2,TRBJ2-5,CASSQGTGVETQYF,TGTGCCAGCAGCCAAGGAACTGGGGTAGAGACCCAGTACTTC
-,-,TRBV19,TRBJ1-2,CASSIGVRGYTF,TGTGCCAGTAGTATAGGAGTGCGCGGCTACACCTTC
TRBD2,-,TRBV20-1,TRBJ2-3,CSARLTGGYGDTQYF,TGCAGTGCTAGATTGACGGGAGGGTATGGGGATACGCAGTATTTT
TRBD1,-,TRBV6-2/TRBV6-3,TRBJ2-1,CASSYRGLETYNEQFF,TGTGCCAGCAGTTACAGGGGGCTAGAAACCTACAATGAGCAGTTCTTC
-,few,TRBV27,TRBJ1-1,CASSLDWTVNTEAFF,TGTGCCAGCAGTTTAGATTGGACAGTGAACACTGAAGCTTTCTTT
-,-,TRBV29-1,TRBJ1-2,CSVVTPRYGYTF,TGCAGCGTTGTGACGCCGCGCTATGGCTACACCTTC
-,-,TRBV6-5,TRBJ1-5,CASSSSDRVNQPQHF,TGTGCCAGCAGTTCCTCTGACCGAGTTAATCAGCCCCAGCATTTT
TRBD1,-,TRBV5-8,TRBJ1-2,CASRKQGARGYTF,TGTGCCAGCAGGAAACAGGGGGCGCGCGGCTACACCTTC
TRBD2,-,TRBV20-1,TRBJ2-1,CSAVRLAGGQDEQFF,TGCAGTGCTGTAAGACTAGCGGGGGGGCAGGATGAGCAGTTCTTC
TRBD2,-,TRBV30,TRBJ2-7,CAWSRGGYEQYF,TGTGCCTGGTCTCGGGGGGGATACGAGCAGTACTTC
-,few,TRBV10-3,TRBJ1-6,CAISESGGGSSPLHF,TGTGCCATCAGTGAGTCGGGGGGTGGGAGTTCACCCCTCCACTTT
TRBD2,-,TRBV20-1,TRBJ2-1,CSASLGLVLSLSSYNEQFF,TGCAGTGCTTCCCTGGGACTAGTTCTTTCCTTGAGCTCCTACAATGAGCAGTTCTTC
TRBD2,large,TRBV7-2,TRBJ2-7,CASSLALGLAGVGNEQYF,TGTGCCAGCAGCTTAGCGTTGGGACTAGCGGGAGTCGGCAACGAGCAGTACTTC
-,few,TRBV6-1,TRBJ2-5,CASSNRDSPSETQYF,TGTGCCAGCAGTAATAGGGACTCTCCCTCGGAGACCCAGTACTTC
-,few,TRBV6-5,TRBJ1-6,CASSSPTVGTLHF,TGTGCCAGCAGTTCCCCGACAGTAGGCACCCTCCACTTT
-,-,TRBV11-2,TRBJ1-3,CASSYGSAGNTIYF,TGTGCCAGCAGCTACGGCTCGGCTGGAAACACCATATATTTT
-,few,TRBV20-1,TRBJ1-1,CSARSRAWDTEAFF,TGCAGTGCTAGAAGCCGGGCCTGGGACACTGAAGCTTTCTTT
TRBD1,few,TRBV7-2,TRBJ1-4,CASSPKVPRDRVWKLFF,TGTGCCAGCAGCCCCAAAGTACCAAGGGACAGGGTATGGAAACTGTTTTTT
-,-,TRBV30,TRBJ2-7,CAWIKGGEKTPYF,TGTGCCTGGATTAAAGGAGGGGAAAAGACACCATACTTC
-,few,TRBV6-1,TRBJ1-2,CASQVRGGNYGYTF,TGTGCCAGTCAAGTTAGAGGGGGAAACTATGGCTACACCTTC
-,-,TRBV6-2/TRBV6-3,TRBJ1-1,CASKLSLGGAFF,TGTGCCAGCAAGTTATCATTAGGAGGGGCTTTCTTT
-,-,TRBV28,TRBJ1-1,CASSGFVRPNTEAFF,TGTGCCAGCAGCGGCTTTGTCCGCCCAAACACTGAAGCTTTCTTT
TRBD2,-,TRBV12-3/TRBV12-4,TRBJ2-5,CASSLGPSGRPSQETQYF,TGTGCCAGCAGTTTAGGGCCTAGCGGGAGACCAAGCCAAGAGACCCAGTACTTC
TRBD2,-,TRBV11-1,TRBJ2-5,CASSTGTRGTQYF,TGTGCCAGCAGCACCGGGACTAGAGGGACCCAGTACTTC
TRBD2,-,TRBV19,TRBJ2-3,CASSIERLAATQYF,TGTGCCAGTAGTATTGAGAGACTAGCGGCCACGCAGTATTTT
TRBD1,-,TRBV7-2,TRBJ1-6,CASSLVGTGNSPLHF,TGTGCCAGCAGCTTAGTGGGGACAGGGAATTCACCCCTCCACTTT
TRBD1,few,TRBV2,TRBJ2-2,CASSSPLGQGHRELFF,TGTGCCAGCAGTTCCCCCTTGGGACAGGGCCACCGGGAGCTGTTTTTT
-,-,TRBV14,TRBJ1-6,CASSFGANSPLHF,TGTGCCAGCAGCTTCGGGGCTAATTCACCCCTCCACTTT
TRBD2,-,TRBV6-5,TRBJ2-5,CASSYPGASGGARETQYF,TGTGCCAGCAGTTACCCAGGGGCTAGCGGGGGGGCTAGAGAGACCCAGTACTTC
-,few,TRBV6-1,TRBJ1-6,CASSHTWDNSPLHF,TGTGCCAGCAGTCACACATGGGATAATTCACCCCTCCACTTT
TRBD1,-,TRBV29-1,TRBJ2-7,CSARGQRSSYEQYF,TGCAGCGCCAGGGGACAGCGGAGCTCCTACGAGCAGTACTTC
TRBD2,few,TRBV11-2,TRBJ2-1,CASSSGLAGGQGEQFF,TGTGCCAGCAGCTCGGGACTAGCGGGAGGGCAGGGTGAGCAGTTCTTC
-,-,TRBV2,TRBJ2-1,CASTLGQPEQFF,TGTGCCAGCACCCTGGGACAACCGGAGCAGTTCTTC
TRBD2,-,TRBV7-9,TRBJ2-5,CASTPLPSGQETQYF,TGTGCCAGCACCCCCCTCCCTAGCGGACAAGAGACCCAGTACTTC
TRBD1,-,TRBV6-5,TRBJ2-5,CASSYRGQGRRETQYF,TGTGCCAGCAGTTACCGCGGACAGGGGAGGCGAGAGACCCAGTACTTC
-,few,TRBV6-2/TRBV6-3,TRBJ1-5,CASSYTRGQDSILNQPQHF,TGTGCCAGCAGTTACACGCGAGGGCAGGATTCCATCCTCAATCAGCCCCAGCATTTT
TRBD2,-,TRBV20-1,TRBJ2-3,CSASHRLAGSTDTQYF,TGCAGTGCTTCCCATAGACTAGCGGGAAGCACAGATACGCAGTATTTT
-,few,TRBV20-1,TRBJ1-5,CSARVSTLWGSNQPQHF,TGCAGTGCTAGAGTATCTACATTGTGGGGTAGCAATCAGCCCCAGCATTTT
-,-,TRBV7-2,TRBJ2-5,CASSSHGSSETQYF,TGTGCCAGCAGCTCCCATGGAAGCTCGGAGACCCAGTACTTC
-,-,TRBV19,TRBJ2-2,CASSIDGWSGELFF,TGTGCCAGTAGTATAGATGGGTGGTCCGGGGAGCTGTTTTTT
-,-,TRBV6-2/TRBV6-3,TRBJ1-5,CASSQGAFRRGGNQPQHF,TGTGCCAGCAGTCAGGGAGCCTTCCGGAGGGGCGGCAATCAGCCCCAGCATTTT
-,-,TRBV11-2,TRBJ2-1,CASSAKFGPAGNEQFF,TGTGCCAGCAGCGCGAAGTTCGGACCGGCGGGGAATGAGCAGTTCTTC